The next 18 T cell receptor beta chains were all read from a single sample in a study of blood T cell repertoires in COVID-19. This table comes from immunoSEQ multiplex PCR, and its TCRdb copy is limited to in-frame clones, with some not included. Counted here are more than 90,000 clones, 80% to 90% occurring once; the ten biggest clones make up over 1.2%. The sample taken for sequencing was peripheral blood. These receptors came from a man in his forties with acute or convalescent COVID-19.

The gene calls are TRBV27 and TRBJ1-6, with 10 positions matching TRBD1. The germline gives CDR1 MNHEY, CDR2 SMNVEV (reference sequence). The length of the CDR3 is 16 residues. Trimming took 2 bases from V and 7 from J; bases not matched to a gene: 5. The CDR3 spells CASSLDRGLLNSPLHF. DNA for the CDR3: TGTGCCAGCAGTTTAGACAGGGGGCTACTAAATTCACCCCTCCACTTT.

The chain combines TRBV7-3 with TRBJ2-6, with D tentatively TRBD2 (5 bases). V lost 5 bases to trimming and J lost 4 bases, with 15 bases between them. The V gene's germline CDR1 is SGHTA and CDR2 FQGTGA. This CDR3 has 16 residues. CDR3 bases: TGTGCCAGCAGCCCCACTTCGGGGTCCGGGGCCAACGTCCTGACTTTC. As protein: CASSPTSGSGANVLTF.

The chain combines TRBV5-5 with TRBJ1-5; D gene uncertain. Per the germline V gene, CDR1 is SGHKS and CDR2 is YYEKEE (reference sequence). CDR3 length equals 13 residues. Deletions cut 1 base from V and 5 bases from J, with 7 bases between. CDR3 DNA sequence: TGTGCCAGCAGCTTGTTCGGAGATCAGCCCCAGCATTTT. This encodes CASSLFGDQPQHF.

CDR3 residues: CASSAGTDTQYF. CDR3 in DNA: TGTGCCAGCAGTGCAGGGACAGATACGCAGTATTTT. The chain combines TRBV25-1 with TRBJ2-3; D perhaps matches TRBD1 (5 bases). V lost 4 bases and J lost 3, with 5 bases in between. CDR1 MGHDK and CDR2 SYGVNS come from the germline V gene. CDR3 length equals 12 residues.

For the CDR3, the DNA is TGTGCCAGCAGTCCCGGACATGGCAATATTCGTGTAGATACGCAGTATTTT. Translated: CASSPGHGNIRVDTQYF. The gene calls are TRBV27 and TRBJ2-3, with D maybe TRBD1 (5 bases). The germline CDR1 and CDR2 sequences are MNHEY and SMNVEV (reference sequence). The CDR3 runs to 17 residues. Deletions cut 5 bases from V and 5 bases from J, with 23 bases between.

The chain couples TRBV29-1 to TRBJ1-2, with D possibly being TRBD1 (5 bases). Trimming took off 4 bases at V and 8 bases at J, with 14 bases between the two ends. The germline V gene has CDR1 SQVTM and CDR2 ANQGSEA. This CDR3 region has 12 residues. CDR3 nucleotides: TGCAGCGTTGTTCAGGGTGCGGGGGGCTACACCTTC. This encodes CSVVQGAGGYTF. Full variable domain (missing parts from reference TRBV29-1 and TRBJ1-2): SAVISQKPSRDICQRGTSLTIQCQVDSQVTMMFWYRQQPGQSLTLIATANQGSEATYESGFVIDKFPISRPNLTFSTLTVSNMSPEDSSIYLCSVVQGAGGYTFGSGTRLTVV.

The rearrangement joins TRBV9 to TRBJ2-3; maybe TRBD2 (5 bases). V was pared by 4 bases and J by 4 bases, with 10 bases between. This CDR3 is 13 amino acids long. The V gene's germline CDR1 is SGDLS and CDR2 YYNGEE. The CDR3 loop reads CASSTLGPDTQYF. CDR3 coding DNA: TGTGCCAGCAGCACACTAGGTCCAGATACGCAGTATTTT.

The chain recombines TRBV7-2 with TRBJ1-1, with D perhaps TRBD1 (6 bases). The V end lost 5 bases, the J end lost 2 bases, and 12 bases lay between the germline ends. The CDR3 loop spans 14 amino acids. Germline CDR1 SGHTA, CDR2 FQGNSA. CDR3 bases: TGTGCCAGCAGCGGACAGTCTGGTAACACTGAAGCTTTCTTT. Its protein product is CASSGQSGNTEAFF.

This chain links TRBV6-6 with TRBJ2-1, with D possibly matching TRBD1 (6 bases). V was pared by 5 bases and J by 2 bases, with 16 bases between. This CDR3 comprises 16 residues. CDR1 and CDR2 from the germline V gene are MNHNY and SVGAGI (reference sequence). This CDR3 is CASSQTGHPTYNEQFF. As DNA, the CDR3 is TGTGCCAGCAGTCAAACGGGACACCCTACCTACAATGAGCAGTTCTTC.

The rearrangement links TRBV10-1 to TRBJ2-3; tentatively, D is TRBD2 (5 bases). Per the germline V gene, CDR1 is WNHNN and CDR2 is SYGVQD (reference sequence). Trimming left V 4 bases short and J 4 bases short, with 9 bases between. The CDR3 totals 13 residues. CDR3 in amino acids: CASSAMRADTQYF. In DNA, the CDR3 is TGCGCCAGCAGTGCAATGAGGGCAGATACGCAGTATTTT.

The DNA for the CDR3 is TGTGCCAGCACCAAAGGACTTCGGACTAGCGGCGTCTACTCTAGCACAGATACGCAGTATTTT. Translation: CASTKGLRTSGVYSSTDTQYF. This chain connects TRBV2 to TRBJ2-3, with TRBD2 matching 10 bases. The CDR3 is 21 amino acids. Germline-derived CDR1 and CDR2 are SNHLY and FYNNEI. The V gene end was trimmed by 7 bases and the J gene end by 0 bases; junction bases not matched to a gene: 22.

The CDR3 spells CATSDILVGELFF. The CDR3 bases are TGTGCCACCAGTGATATACTAGTCGGGGAGCTGTTTTTT. The gene calls are TRBV24-1 and TRBJ2-2, with D maybe TRBD2 (5 bases). Germline values: CDR1 KGHDR, CDR2 SFDVKD. Trimming stripped 3 bases from V and 7 bases from J, with 8 bases between. This CDR3 has 13 amino acids.

The gene calls are TRBV5-4 and TRBJ2-5, with D perhaps TRBD1 (6 bases). Deletions cut 2 bases from V and 0 bases from J, with 8 bases between. This CDR3 has 14 residues. CDR1 is SGHNT and CDR2 is YYREEE in the germline V gene (reference sequence). CDR3 nucleotides: TGTGCCAGCAGCTTTCGGACAGACCAAGAGACCCAGTACTTC. It encodes CASSFRTDQETQYF. Combining the CDR3 with reference TRBV5-4 and TRBJ2-5 gives the whole variable domain ETGVTQSPTHLIKTRGQQVTLRCSSQSGHNTVSWYQQALGQGPQFIFQYYREEENGRGNFPPRFSGLQFPNYSSELNVNALELDDSALYLCASSFRTDQETQYFGPGTRLLVL.

The V and J genes are TRBV6-5 and TRBJ1-6, with TRBD1 identical over 8 bases. With 6 bases clipped from V and 6 bases from J, the junction kept 4 bases outside the gene matches. Germline CDR1 reads MNHEY; CDR2 reads SVGAGI. The CDR3 consists of 14 residues. The CDR3 DNA reads TGTGCCAGCAGCCCGGGACAGGTTAATTCACCCCTCCACTTT. Encoded protein: CASSPGQVNSPLHF.

The chain links TRBV9 to TRBJ2-5; 8 positions match TRBD1. Germline values: CDR1 SGDLS, CDR2 YYNGEE. With 0 bases clipped from V and 4 bases from J, the junction kept 8 bases outside the gene matches. The CDR3 contains 16 residues. In nucleotides, the CDR3 is TGTGCCAGCAGCGTAGCTCAGGGCAGGGGGCGAGAGACCCAGTACTTC. Its protein is CASSVAQGRGRETQYF.

J is TRBJ1-2 and V is TRBV2; 8 bases map to TRBD1. The germline CDR1 and CDR2 sequences are SNHLY and FYNNEI. With V trimmed by 8 bases and J by 4 bases, 3 bases remained unmatched. The CDR3 contains 12 residues. As DNA, the CDR3 is TGTGCCAGCGACGGACAGGGCTATGGCTACACCTTC. The encoded protein is CASDGQGYGYTF.

This clone was observed many times. V usage is TRBV14 and J usage is TRBJ2-1; 13 bases fit TRBD2. The CDR3 runs 16 residues. The V gene's germline CDR1 is SGHDN and CDR2 FVKESK. J gave up 8 bases and V 3 bases, and 7 bases lay outside the gene matches. CDR3 loop: CASSQGTSGGADEQFF. The CDR3 nucleotides read TGTGCCAGCAGCCAGGGCACTAGCGGGGGGGCCGATGAGCAGTTCTTC. Drawing the rest from reference TRBV14 and TRBJ2-1, the complete variable domain is EAGVTQFPSHSVIEKGQTVTLRCDPISGHDNLYWYRRVMGKEIKFLLHFVKESKQDESGMPNNRFLAERTGGTYSTLKVQPAELEDSGVYFCASSQGTSGGADEQFFGPGTRLTVL.

This clone has only a few counts. The chain has TRBV7-9 and TRBJ2-7; D is perhaps TRBD2 (6 bases). This CDR3 is 18 amino acids long. The germline V and J ends were trimmed by 5 bases and 2 bases, with 25 bases remaining between them. Germline-derived CDR1 and CDR2 are SEHNR and FQNEAQ (reference sequence). This CDR3 reads CASSPLGGIDVGPYEQYF. As DNA, the CDR3 is TGTGCCAGCAGCCCCCTAGGAGGGATCGATGTAGGTCCCTACGAGCAGTACTTC.